A single sample is the source of the 30 T cell receptor beta chains below, sequenced in a study of metastatic and nonmetastatic thyroid tumors. Thyroid surgery was preceded by no treatment in any patient. TCRdb recomputed clones from the PCR reads via MiXCR. In the table there are 6,000 or so clones, approximately 15% of which are singletons. The sample consisted of tumor tissue. The receptors stem from a male donor with papillary thyroid cancer or a benign thyroid nodule (not recorded which). Some clones in this sample may be carry-over from other donors' samples.

By proportion, this clone is medium-sized. The gene calls are TRBV20-1 and TRBJ2-7; D unresolved. The germline V gene has CDR1 DFQATT and CDR2 SNEGSKA (reference sequence). V dropped 3 bases and J dropped 6 bases, with 12 bases sitting between them. This CDR3 contains 12 residues. In DNA, the CDR3 is TGCAGTGCTAGTCCGGCGAAGAGCGAGCAGTACTTC. Amino acids: CSASPAKSEQYF.

Relative to its sample, this clone is medium-sized (0.01 to 0.1%). The chain combines TRBV6-1 with TRBJ2-2; D might be TRBD1 or TRBD2, each matching 5 bases. Germline assignment: CDR1 MNHNS and CDR2 SASEGT. V gave up 6 bases and J gave up 4 bases, with 12 bases separating them. The CDR3 is made up of 14 amino acids. The DNA of the CDR3 is TGTGCCAGCAGACGGGGCGAGGGCACCGGGGAGCTGTTTTTT. This sequence encodes CASRRGEGTGELFF.

This clone is termed medium-sized. The V call is TRBV19, the J call TRBJ2-1, with 8 bases matching TRBD2. Germline V gene lookup returns CDR1 LNHDA and CDR2 SQIVND (reference sequence). The CDR3 has 15 residues. The V segment lost 11 bases and the J segment 6 bases; nucleotides outside the gene matches: 15. CDR3 DNA sequence: TGTGCCTCCCGTATCCGGCGGGGGGCTTTCAATGAGCAGTTCTTC. It encodes CASRIRRGAFNEQFF.

V and J are TRBV10-3 and TRBJ2-7, with 7 bases that match TRBD2. CDR1 and CDR2 from the germline V gene are ENHRY and SYGVKD. The J segment lost 2 bases and the V segment lost 9 bases, leaving 4 bases of the junction unmatched. The CDR3 runs to 12 residues. This CDR3 is CAIGTKAYEQYF. CDR3 DNA: TGTGCCATAGGGACTAAAGCCTACGAGCAGTACTTC.

This clone rates as medium-sized. The chain couples TRBV14 to TRBJ2-1; D possibly matches TRBD1 or TRBD2 (5 bases each). This CDR3 region has 16 residues. Germline V gene data show CDR1 as SGHDN and CDR2 as FVKESK. V was pared by 0 bases and J by 7 bases, with 16 bases between. The DNA for the CDR3 is TGTGCCAGCAGCCAAGATCCGGGACGGATCACAAATGAGCAGTTCTTC. It encodes CASSQDPGRITNEQFF.

By sample share, this clone is medium-sized (0.01 to 0.1%). The V gene is TRBV12-3 or TRBV12-4, the J gene TRBJ2-1; TRBD1 might be the D (6 bases). The length of the CDR3 is 17 residues. V lost 5 bases and J 3 bases, leaving 20 bases between the germline ends. CDR3 coding DNA: TGTGCCAGCAGTCGACCCAGGCACAGGGCGAACTACAATGAGCAGTTCTTC. As protein: CASSRPRHRANYNEQFF.

This clone is medium-sized within its sample. This sequence joins TRBV28 and TRBJ2-5; 8 bases agree with TRBD1. V shed 5 bases, J shed 5 bases, and the junction held 13 bases outside the gene matches. The CDR3 consists of 16 residues. In germline, CDR1 is MDHEN, CDR2 SYDVKM. The CDR3 sequence: CASSTLDRGGYETQYF. The CDR3 DNA sequence: TGTGCCAGCAGTACCCTCGACAGGGGAGGATACGAGACCCAGTACTTC.

This chain connects TRBV20-1 to TRBJ1-2, with 8 bases identical to TRBD1. The length of the CDR3 is 12 residues. Germline assignment: CDR1 DFQATT and CDR2 SNEGSKA (reference sequence). The V segment lost 5 bases and the J segment 8 bases; nucleotides outside the gene matches: 7. The CDR3 is CSAPRTGNGYTF. CDR3 nucleotides: TGCAGTGCTCCACGGACAGGGAACGGCTACACCTTC.

In this sample, this clone turned up many times. The chain links TRBV5-6 to TRBJ2-7; D is perhaps TRBD1 (5 bases). Germline loops: CDR1 SGHDT, CDR2 YYEEEE. The CDR3 is 16 amino acids. V dropped 0 bases and J dropped 3 bases, with 16 bases sitting between them. The CDR3 region has the DNA TGTGCCAGCAGCTTGGGGCAGGGTAGCATTTTCTACGAGCAGTACTTC. Its protein product is CASSLGQGSIFYEQYF.

Comment on this clone: A junction boundary mismatches the germline segment, possibly from a read error. The CDR3 DNA follows: TGTGCCATCAGCGAGGCCCGGAGGGCAGTCTACAATGAGCAGTTCTTC. Its protein is CAISEARRAVYNEQFF. This rearrangement joins TRBV9 to TRBJ2-1, with D possibly TRBD2 on 6 matching bases. Germline CDR1 and CDR2: SGDLS and YYNGEE. The CDR3 has 16 residues.

This clone was recorded a few times. V and J are TRBV2 and TRBJ1-2; D uncertain. The CDR3 loop spans 13 amino acids. CDR1 and CDR2 (germline): SNHLY, FYNNEI. V lost 2 bases and J lost 8, with 12 bases in between. CDR3 sequence: CASSEIWSGGYTF. DNA for the CDR3: TGTGCCAGCAGTGAAATATGGTCTGGCGGCTACACCTTC. Filled out from reference TRBV2 and TRBJ1-2, the complete variable domain reads EPEVTQTPSHQVTQMGQEVILRCVPISNHLYFYWYRQILGQKVEFLVSFYNNEISEKSEIFDDQFSVERPDGSNFTLKIRSTKLEDSAMYFCASSEIWSGGYTFGSGTRLTVV.

V is TRBV12-3 or TRBV12-4 and J is TRBJ1-5, with 8 nucleotides matching TRBD1. CDR3 length equals 15 residues. V lost 5 bases to trimming and J lost 6 bases; unmatched junction nucleotides: 9. CDR3 residues: CASSRQGMGIQPQHF. The CDR3 coding sequence is TGTGCCAGCAGTAGACAGGGGATGGGCATTCAGCCCCAGCATTTT.

This clone is labeled as large. The gene calls are TRBV20-1 and TRBJ2-2; 9 bases align to TRBD1. The CDR3 contains 16 residues. V dropped 2 bases and J dropped 6; count of bases not matched to a gene: 10. The V gene's germline CDR1 is DFQATT and CDR2 SNEGSKA (reference sequence). CDR3 amino acids: CSARNPPGQGAGELFF. The CDR3 coding sequence is TGCAGTGCTAGAAACCCTCCGGGACAGGGCGCCGGGGAGCTGTTTTTT.

The rearrangement links TRBV20-1 to TRBJ2-1, with TRBD2 matching over 12 bases. The CDR3 loop spans 15 amino acids. CDR1 is DFQATT and CDR2 is SNEGSKA in the germline V gene (reference sequence). V lost 4 bases to trimming and J lost 8 bases; unmatched junction nucleotides: 9. CDR3 nucleotides: TGCAGTGCTAAAGTGGCTAGCGGGAGGGTGTATGAGCAGTTCTTC. Translation gives CSAKVASGRVYEQFF.

This clone was picked up many times. The rearrangement joins TRBV30 to TRBJ2-1; unclear D gene. Germline V gives CDR1 GTSNPN, CDR2 SVGIG (reference sequence). Trimming stripped 4 bases from V and 0 bases from J, with 13 bases between. The CDR3 runs to 15 residues. CDR3 in amino acids: CAWNKPASSYNEQFF. The CDR3 coding sequence is TGTGCCTGGAACAAGCCCGCGAGCTCCTACAATGAGCAGTTCTTC.

This clone was observed many times. The CDR3 bases are TGCAGCGTCATAATAGCGGGGCTAAACACCGGGGAGCTGTTTTTT. Protein product: CSVIIAGLNTGELFF. The V gene is TRBV29-1, the J gene TRBJ2-2; 8 nucleotides match TRBD2. From germline, CDR1 is SQVTM and CDR2 ANQGSEA. J lost 2 bases, V lost 6 bases, and 8 bases had no gene match. The CDR3 is made up of 15 amino acids.

As to this clone: At one end, the junction sequence differs from germline, possibly due to a read error. The V gene is TRBV9, the J gene TRBJ1-6; possible D gene TRBD1, 5 bases. CDR1 is SGDLS and CDR2 is YYNGEE in the germline V gene. The CDR3 covers 15 residues. This CDR3 is CASSGAPQGNPPLHF. In nucleotides, the CDR3 is TGCGCCAGCAGCGGGGCCCCCCAGGGCAATCCACCCCTCCACTTT.

In its sample, this clone was seen many times. This rearrangement joins TRBV18 to TRBJ1-2, with TRBD1 matching over 7 bases. Trimming cost V 3 bases and J 2 bases; bases outside gene matches: 3. CDR1 KGHSH and CDR2 LQKENI come from the germline V gene. CDR3 length: 14 residues. CDR3 DNA sequence: TGTGCCAGCTCACCTCCGACAGGGAACTATGGCTACACCTTC. Translating it yields CASSPPTGNYGYTF.

This clone is medium-sized within its sample. The chain has TRBV19 and TRBJ1-6, with TRBD1 as a possible D gene (5 bases). CDR1 LNHDA and CDR2 SQIVND come from the germline V gene (reference sequence). The CDR3 is 13 amino acids. Trimming took 3 bases from V and 10 from J, leaving 10 bases between them. In nucleotides, the CDR3 is TGTGCCAGTAGTATTTTGGGGGAGTCACCCCTCCACTTT. Amino acids: CASSILGESPLHF.

The table lists this clone with many counts. The V call is TRBV30, the J call TRBJ1-3; no clear D gene. CDR3 length: 15 amino acids. Per the germline V gene, CDR1 is GTSNPN and CDR2 is SVGIG (reference sequence). Trimming took 0 bases from V and 0 from J, leaving 9 bases between them. CDR3 bases: TGTGCCTGGAGTGTACAGAGGTTCTCTGGAAACACCATATATTTT. It specifies CAWSVQRFSGNTIYF.

This clone is categorized as medium-sized (0.01 to 0.1%). The chain has TRBV28 and TRBJ1-2; D is perhaps TRBD1 (5 bases). The CDR3 runs 16 residues. The V and J ends lost 5 bases and 7 bases respectively, with 23 bases between them. In germline, CDR1 is MDHEN, CDR2 SYDVKM. The CDR3 loop is CASSPSWLGQGGGYTF. CDR3 DNA: TGTGCCAGCAGTCCCTCCTGGCTCGGGCAGGGTGGTGGCTACACCTTC.

This clone counts as medium-sized (0.01 to 0.1%). V is TRBV5-1 and J is TRBJ1-1; the match to TRBD1 covers 7 bases. Trimming at V came to 4 bases and at J to 2 bases, leaving 11 bases not matched to a gene. This CDR3 is 16 amino acids long. Per germline, CDR1 SGHRS and CDR2 YFSETQ. For the CDR3, the DNA is TGCGCCAGCAGCGAGCGGGCCGGGACAGCCAACACTGAAGCTTTCTTT. Translating it yields CASSERAGTANTEAFF.

This clone showed up many times. The chain joins TRBV9 to TRBJ2-3, with D maybe TRBD2 (5 bases). The germline V and J ends were trimmed by 3 bases and 5 bases, with 13 bases remaining between them. The CDR3 totals 14 residues. Per the germline V gene, CDR1 is SGDLS and CDR2 is YYNGEE. This CDR3 is CASSESGLRDTQYF. The CDR3 DNA is TGTGCCAGCAGCGAGAGCGGATTAAGAGATACGCAGTATTTT.

This clone was seen more than once but under ten times. The junction and the germline gene differ at one end; a read error may be behind it. The chain uses TRBV19 and TRBJ2-5; maybe TRBD2 (6 bases). The length of the CDR3 is 14 residues. Germline loops: CDR1 LNHDA, CDR2 SQIVND (reference sequence). CDR3 region: CASSMGGGPENQYF. The CDR3, as DNA: TGTGCCAGTAGTATGGGGGGAGGACCAGAGAACCAGTACTTC.

The table lists this clone with many counts. The rearrangement joins TRBV20-1 to TRBJ2-7; D is uncertain. CDR1 and CDR2 (germline): DFQATT, SNEGSKA (reference sequence). V dropped 0 bases and J dropped 4 bases, with 4 bases sitting between them. The CDR3 consists of 11 residues. The CDR3 protein is CSARDQYEQYF. The CDR3 region has the DNA TGCAGTGCTAGAGATCAATACGAGCAGTACTTC.

This clone was counted between two and nine times. The chain uses TRBV27 and TRBJ2-2, with 11 bases that match TRBD2. Losses at the gene ends were 5 bases for V and 6 bases for J; bases not matched to a gene: 8. The CDR3 extends over 16 amino acids. The germline gives CDR1 MNHEY, CDR2 SMNVEV (reference sequence). Written as DNA, the CDR3 is TGTGCCAGCAGTATAACTAGCGGGAGACTCGCCGGGGAGCTGTTTTTT. Encoded protein: CASSITSGRLAGELFF.

V gene TRBV5-1 combines with J gene TRBJ1-5; D not resolved. This CDR3 spans 13 amino acids. CDR1 is SGHRS, CDR2 YFSETQ, per germline. V lost 2 bases to trimming and J lost 7 bases, with 10 bases between them. The CDR3 loop reads CASSFGRGQPQHF. CDR3 sequence (DNA): TGCGCCAGCAGCTTCGGACGCGGACAGCCCCAGCATTTT. Filled out from reference TRBV5-1 and TRBJ1-5, the complete variable domain reads KAGVTQTPRYLIKTRGQQVTLSCSPISGHRSVSWYQQTPGQGLQFLFEYFSETQRNKGNFPGRFSGRQFSNSRSEMNVSTLELGDSALYLCASSFGRGQPQHFGDGTRLSIL.

This clone has at least ten counts. CDR3 DNA sequence: TGTGCCAGCAGCGTTGCCATCGAGAATACGCAGTATTTT. This encodes CASSVAIENTQYF. The rearrangement links TRBV9 to TRBJ2-3; D is uncertain. V shed 2 bases and J shed 7 bases, with 11 bases lying between them. The germline V gene has CDR1 SGDLS and CDR2 YYNGEE. This CDR3 has 13 residues.

This clone occurred a few times. This sequence joins TRBV6-2 or TRBV6-3 and TRBJ2-7; D call uncertain. Trimming left V 3 bases short and J 1 base short, with 7 bases between. This CDR3 has 13 amino acids. The V gene's germline CDR1 is MNHEY and CDR2 SVGEGT. For the CDR3, the DNA is TGTGCCAGCAGTTATGGGCAGTCCTACGAGCAGTACTTC. Translated: CASSYGQSYEQYF.

By its share, this clone is large (0.1 to 1%). This CDR3 reads CASSFYLGTSGSTDTQYF. The DNA for the CDR3 is TGTGCCAGCAGTTTTTACCTCGGGACTAGCGGAAGCACAGATACGCAGTATTTT. The chain employs TRBV28 and TRBJ2-3; 11 bases match TRBD2. The ends lost 3 bases at V and 0 bases at J; junction bases unmatched: 8. This CDR3 contains 18 residues. CDR1 and CDR2 (germline): MDHEN, SYDVKM.